A single sample gave rise to the 9 T cell receptor beta chains below, sequenced in a study of Graves' ophthalmopathy and Graves' hyperthyroidism. RNA transcripts served as template for amplifying TCR beta CDR3 sequences. The authors performed first-round RT-PCR with HTBI primers and then a second-round multiplex PCR. One entry per CDR3 protein, called by TCRdb with MiXCR from the multiplex PCR reads. Among 620,000 or so distinct CDR3 sequences listed, around a fifth were seen once. The sequencing input was peripheral blood. The receptors were sampled from a woman under 30 with stable Graves' hyperthyroidism. Some clones in this sample may be carry-over from other donors' samples.

This clonotype was detected ten times or more. This rearrangement joins TRBV14 to TRBJ1-1; TRBD1 aligns across 7 bases. This CDR3 region has 14 residues. Trimming took 0 bases from V and 5 from J; bases not matched to a gene: 3. CDR1 is SGHDN, CDR2 FVKESK, per germline. The CDR3 nucleotides read TGTGCCAGCAGCCAAGATTGGGACAGTACTGAAGCTTTCTTT. Its protein product is CASSQDWDSTEAFF.

The table lists this clonotype with a few counts. This chain links TRBV6-2 or TRBV6-3 with TRBJ1-2, with D unresolved. This CDR3 region has 18 residues. Trimming left V 3 bases short and J 0 bases short, with 20 bases between. Germline assignment: CDR1 MNHEY and CDR2 SVGEGT. The CDR3 DNA follows: TGTGCCAGCAGTTATAGGGCAGACTCTCGCCCTACTAACTATGGCTACACCTTC. This sequence encodes CASSYRADSRPTNYGYTF.

This clonotype occurred once. This could be a read error, since a much larger clone is one nucleotide away. The rearrangement joins TRBV13 to TRBJ2-7; 8 nucleotides agree with TRBD1. The germline V gene has CDR1 PRHDT and CDR2 FYEKMQ (reference sequence). CDR3 length: 15 amino acids. This chain's CDR3 is CASSDTGTGPYEQCF. CDR3 nucleotides: TGTGCCAGCAGCGACACCGGGACAGGCCCCTACGAGCAGTGCTTC.

This clonotype turned up a few times. The junction shows a germline mismatch at one end, possibly a read error. The gene calls are TRBV18 and TRBJ2-5; a weak D match, TRBD1 (6 bases). The germline CDR1 and CDR2 sequences are KGHSH and LQKENI. The CDR3 runs to 15 residues. The CDR3 loop is CASSTPRQAPETQYF. In DNA, the CDR3 is TGTGCCAGCTCAACACCCCGACAGGCCCCGGAGACCCAGTACTTC.

The chain carries TRBV3-1 and TRBJ1-1; D possibly corresponds to TRBD1 (5 bases). This CDR3 has 14 amino acids. V dropped 2 bases and J dropped 4 bases, with 11 bases sitting between them. Germline V lookup: CDR1 LGHDT, CDR2 YNNKEL (reference sequence). CDR3 in amino acids: CASSQRGVGTEAFF. The CDR3 nucleotides are TGTGCCAGCAGCCAACGGGGGGTGGGCACTGAAGCTTTCTTT.

This clonotype was recorded many times. This chain connects TRBV5-1 to TRBJ2-7; TRBD2 is a possible D gene (5 bases). From germline, CDR1 is SGHRS and CDR2 YFSETQ. Trimming cost V 4 bases and J 0 bases, with 17 bases left between them. The CDR3 runs to 16 residues. The chain's CDR3 is CASSHGGTTSSYEQYF. CDR3 bases: TGCGCCAGCAGCCACGGAGGAACTACCAGCTCCTACGAGCAGTACTTC.

The chain employs TRBV4-2 and TRBJ2-3; D might be TRBD2 (5 bases). Trimming removed 2 bases at V and 6 bases at J, with 15 bases between. CDR1 is LGHNA, CDR2 YNFKEQ, per germline. There are 15 residues in the CDR3. This chain's CDR3 is CASSQPGIETDTQYF. CDR3 DNA: TGTGCCAGCAGCCAACCCGGGATAGAAACTGATACGCAGTATTTT.

This clonotype was found many times. The chain joins TRBV9 to TRBJ2-7; TRBD1 aligns across 11 bases. Germline lookup yields CDR1 SGDLS and CDR2 YYNGEE. This CDR3 comprises 15 residues. The junction had 8 bases not matched to a gene; V was cut back by 3 bases and J by 6 bases. Here the CDR3 DNA reads TGTGCCAGCAGCGCAAACCGGGACAGGGGGTCCGAGCAGTACTTC. Residues: CASSANRDRGSEQYF. Combining the CDR3 with reference TRBV9 and TRBJ2-7 gives the whole variable domain DSGVTQTPKHLITATGQRVTLRCSPRSGDLSVYWYQQSLDQGLQFLIQYYNGEERAKGNILERFSAQQFPDLHSELNLSSLELGDSALYFCASSANRDRGSEQYFGPGTRLTVT.

This clonotype showed up many times. This chain links TRBV12-3 or TRBV12-4 with TRBJ1-5, with D tentatively TRBD1 (6 bases). The CDR3 contains 13 residues. V was shortened by 8 bases and J by 3 bases, with 11 bases between the two germline ends. The CDR3 loop reads CASGRTANQPQHF. CDR3 bases: TGTGCCAGCGGAAGGACAGCCAATCAGCCCCAGCATTTT.